The sequence of this T cell receptor (beta chain) was determined in a study of response to subunit inactivated influenza vaccine. Study conclusions and caveats: Each seasonal influenza vaccination recruits few new T cells, the authors suggested.

This CDR3 contains 12 residues. V was cut by 7 bases and J by 1 base, with 7 bases left in between. Germline CDR1 and CDR2: MGHRA and YSYEKL. TCRdb ran MiXCR on the RT-PCR reads and lists one entry per CDR3 protein. The sample consists of a few hundred thousand distinct CDR3 sequences, about 11% of them appearing once. In its sample, this clonotype was seen a few times. The antigen is undetermined. A further study also used this sample, focusing on T cells expressing NK-cell markers. From that study: The authors made TCR beta cDNA libraries by 5'RACE template switching. This switching added a universal primer site and UMIs. Among the experiments, several used an anti-gamma-delta TCR antibody to restrict sorting to alpha-beta TCR T cells. Also leading the CD3+CD56-NKG2C+ fraction in several donors were these clonotypes.

The TCR comes from a man aged 50-60 years who received an inactivated influenza vaccine. Sequencing was performed on PBMCs from blood, taken on the day of vaccination. This rearrangement joins TRBV4-1 to TRBJ1-2; D is perhaps TRBD1 (5 bases). CDR3 nucleotides: TGCGCCAGCACAGGGAATAACTATGGCTACACCTTC. Translating gives CASTGNNYGYTF.